What follows are 18 T cell receptor beta chains derived from one specimen sequenced in a study of cytomegalovirus exposure and HLA in healthy donors. The PCR used 60 Vbeta and 13 Jbeta primers. The assay was immunoSEQ multiplex PCR, and TCRdb's table has in-frame clones only and misses some. Among around 150,000 clones, roughly 78% were seen once, and the ten largest hold about 6.7%. Specimen: PBMCs. Source of these receptors: a man aged 50 to 59 in good health and CMV-seropositive.

V and J are TRBV2 and TRBJ1-4, with 9 positions matching TRBD1. There are 13 residues in the CDR3. V was pared by 6 bases and J by 6 bases, with 2 bases of the junction left unmatched. Germline V gives CDR1 SNHLY, CDR2 FYNNEI. CDR3 DNA sequence: TGTGCCAGCAGGACAGGGGGTGATGAAAAACTGTTTTTT. Translated, it gives CASRTGGDEKLFF.

The chain joins TRBV28 to TRBJ2-5; D gene ambiguous. Germline lookup yields CDR1 MDHEN and CDR2 SYDVKM. This CDR3 spans 12 amino acids. V lost 6 bases and J lost 4, with 9 bases in between. CDR3: CASSRPGETQYF. The CDR3 DNA sequence: TGTGCCAGCAGCCGCCCCGGAGAGACCCAGTACTTC.

The sample holds one count of this clone. The CDR3 loop reads CARDSLNTEAFF. In DNA form, the CDR3 reads TGTGCCAGAGACAGTTTGAACACTGAAGCTTTCTTT. The chain has TRBV6-5 and TRBJ1-1, with D possibly matching TRBD1 (5 bases). V was trimmed by 9 bases and J by 0 bases, leaving 8 bases between them. CDR3 length equals 12 residues. Germline CDR1 and CDR2: MNHEY and SVGAGI.

This chain links TRBV18 with TRBJ2-2; D perhaps matches TRBD2 (5 bases). This CDR3 is 14 amino acids long. V lost 2 bases to trimming and J lost 2 bases, with 6 bases between them. Germline V gene lookup returns CDR1 KGHSH and CDR2 LQKENI. The CDR3 region is CASSPSGNTGELFF. For the CDR3, the DNA is TGTGCCAGCTCACCATCGGGAAACACCGGGGAGCTGTTTTTT.

This chain's CDR3 is CASSQRVKLELPSSYNEQFF. Here the CDR3 DNA reads TGTGCCAGCAGCCAGAGAGTAAAACTGGAGCTACCTAGCTCCTACAATGAGCAGTTCTTC. This chain links TRBV7-8 with TRBJ2-1; no reliable D call. CDR1 is SGHVS and CDR2 is FQNEAQ in the germline V gene. V lost 5 bases to trimming and J lost 0 bases, with 26 bases between them. The CDR3 has 20 residues.

The chain couples TRBV19 to TRBJ2-1, with 15 bases matching TRBD2. With 10 bases clipped from V and 0 bases from J, the junction kept 7 bases outside the gene matches. CDR1 and CDR2 from the germline V gene are LNHDA and SQIVND (reference sequence). The CDR3 runs 17 residues. The CDR3 coding sequence is TGTGCCATCCCCGGGACTAGCGGGAGGTCCTCCTACAATGAGCAGTTCTTC. As protein: CAIPGTSGRSSYNEQFF. Combining the CDR3 with reference TRBV19 and TRBJ2-1 gives the whole variable domain DGGITQSPKYLFRKEGQNVTLSCEQNLNHDAMYWYRQDPGQGLRLIYYSQIVNDFQKGDIAEGYSVSREKKESFPLTVTSAQKNPTAFYLCAIPGTSGRSSYNEQFFGPGTRLTVL.

The chain recombines TRBV5-1 with TRBJ2-3; D not certain. Per germline, CDR1 SGHRS and CDR2 YFSETQ. CDR3 length equals 14 residues. Trimming removed 2 bases at V and 6 bases at J, with 13 bases between. Here the CDR3 reads CASSFQAIGDTQYF. CDR3 DNA sequence: TGCGCCAGCAGCTTCCAGGCGATTGGGGATACGCAGTATTTT.

CDR3 DNA: TGTACTCCGGGGGCTAGCGGGAGGGCCACTTACAATTCCTCCTACGAGCAGTACTTC. It translates to CTPGASGRATYNSSYEQYF. The chain joins TRBV6-7 to TRBJ2-7, with 12 nucleotides matching TRBD2. TRBV6-7 is reported as an ORF; its role is uncertain. The CDR3 runs to 19 residues.

The V and J genes are TRBV5-1 and TRBJ1-3; the D is unclear. Per germline, CDR1 SGHRS and CDR2 YFSETQ. This CDR3 spans 14 amino acids. Between the trimmed V and J ends, which lost 8 bases and 5 bases, there was a span of 17 bases. The CDR3 coding sequence is TGCGCCAGTTTAACGACACAATATAGAAACACCATATATTTT. This codes for CASLTTQYRNTIYF.

The chain is built from TRBV6-4 and TRBJ2-6; a possible D gene is TRBD1 (6 bases). CDR1 and CDR2 (germline): MRHNA, SNTAGT. The CDR3 runs to 16 residues. V was pared by 4 bases and J by 1 base, with 11 bases between. CDR3 loop: CASSATGGSGANVLTF. The CDR3 nucleotides are TGTGCCAGCAGTGCGACAGGCGGGTCTGGGGCCAACGTCCTGACTTTC.

This chain joins TRBV6-5 and TRBJ1-1; 7 bases are shared with TRBD1. With 5 bases clipped from V and 0 bases from J, the junction kept 3 bases outside the gene matches. The CDR3 has 14 amino acids. Per germline, CDR1 MNHEY and CDR2 SVGAGI. Here the CDR3 reads CASSTGQLNTEAFF. Here the CDR3 DNA reads TGTGCCAGCAGTACGGGACAGTTGAACACTGAAGCTTTCTTT.

This clone was seen just once. V usage is TRBV15 and J usage is TRBJ2-3; 7 bases align to TRBD1. Germline lookup yields CDR1 LNHNV and CDR2 YYDKDF (reference sequence). The length of the CDR3 is 17 residues. Trimming at V came to 3 bases and at J to 4 bases, leaving 13 bases not matched to a gene. In DNA, the CDR3 is TGTGCCACCAGCAGGTTCCTCCAGGGGGAAGCGGCAGATACGCAGTATTTT. It codes for CATSRFLQGEAADTQYF.

This rearrangement joins TRBV7-9 to TRBJ2-7, with 7 bases identical to TRBD2. Losses at the gene ends were 1 base for V and 0 bases for J; bases not matched to a gene: 6. The CDR3 contains 16 residues. CDR1 is SEHNR and CDR2 is FQNEAQ in the germline V gene (reference sequence). The CDR3 sequence: CASSLVRTRSSYEQYF. The CDR3 DNA reads TGTGCCAGCAGCTTAGTGCGGACTAGGAGCTCCTACGAGCAGTACTTC.

This clone was recorded a few times. The DNA for the CDR3 is TGTGCCAGCAGCCCAGGGGGGAGGAGACGGGATACGCAGTATTTT. Translated: CASSPGGRRRDTQYF. The V and J genes are TRBV11-2 and TRBJ2-3, with a weak D call TRBD1 (7 bases). Trimming took off 5 bases at V and 6 bases at J, with 18 bases between the two ends. The germline V gene encodes CDR1 SGHAT and CDR2 FQNNGV. CDR3 length equals 15 residues.

This rearrangement joins TRBV9 to TRBJ2-7; D call uncertain. This CDR3 is built from 13 residues. Germline V gives CDR1 SGDLS, CDR2 YYNGEE. V was cut by 0 bases and J by 3 bases, with 7 bases left in between. The CDR3 reads CASSVDSHYEQYF. For the CDR3, the DNA is TGTGCCAGCAGCGTAGACTCCCACTACGAGCAGTACTTC.

The chain carries TRBV5-5 and TRBJ2-2; 11 bases are a match to TRBD2. CDR3 length: 20 amino acids. Germline trimming cut 2 bases from V and 1 base from J; bases unmatched to any gene: 13. CDR1 and CDR2 (germline): SGHKS, YYEKEE (reference sequence). CDR3 protein: CASSLRLAGTITLNTGELFF. CDR3 coding DNA: TGTGCCAGCAGCTTACGACTAGCGGGAACTATAACCTTGAACACCGGGGAGCTGTTTTTT.

The chain employs TRBV6-6 and TRBJ2-3, with a weak D call TRBD2 (5 bases). Trimming took 8 bases from V and 3 from J, leaving 21 bases between them. Germline CDR1 and CDR2: MNHNY and SVGAGI (reference sequence). The CDR3 has 16 residues. CDR3 amino acids: CASLRAPLRETDTQYF. CDR3 nucleotide sequence: TGTGCCAGCCTAAGGGCCCCGTTGAGGGAGACAGATACGCAGTATTTT.

The CDR3 region is CASSSLPRRERLTSTDTQYF. The CDR3 bases are TGTGCCAGCAGCTCCCTACCCCGGCGGGAGCGTCTAACTAGCACAGATACGCAGTATTTT. V usage is TRBV13 and J usage is TRBJ2-3, with TRBD2 matching over 7 bases. CDR3 size: 20 residues. Per germline, CDR1 PRHDT and CDR2 FYEKMQ (reference sequence). V trimming: 4 bases; J trimming: 0 bases; junction bases outside the gene matches: 19.